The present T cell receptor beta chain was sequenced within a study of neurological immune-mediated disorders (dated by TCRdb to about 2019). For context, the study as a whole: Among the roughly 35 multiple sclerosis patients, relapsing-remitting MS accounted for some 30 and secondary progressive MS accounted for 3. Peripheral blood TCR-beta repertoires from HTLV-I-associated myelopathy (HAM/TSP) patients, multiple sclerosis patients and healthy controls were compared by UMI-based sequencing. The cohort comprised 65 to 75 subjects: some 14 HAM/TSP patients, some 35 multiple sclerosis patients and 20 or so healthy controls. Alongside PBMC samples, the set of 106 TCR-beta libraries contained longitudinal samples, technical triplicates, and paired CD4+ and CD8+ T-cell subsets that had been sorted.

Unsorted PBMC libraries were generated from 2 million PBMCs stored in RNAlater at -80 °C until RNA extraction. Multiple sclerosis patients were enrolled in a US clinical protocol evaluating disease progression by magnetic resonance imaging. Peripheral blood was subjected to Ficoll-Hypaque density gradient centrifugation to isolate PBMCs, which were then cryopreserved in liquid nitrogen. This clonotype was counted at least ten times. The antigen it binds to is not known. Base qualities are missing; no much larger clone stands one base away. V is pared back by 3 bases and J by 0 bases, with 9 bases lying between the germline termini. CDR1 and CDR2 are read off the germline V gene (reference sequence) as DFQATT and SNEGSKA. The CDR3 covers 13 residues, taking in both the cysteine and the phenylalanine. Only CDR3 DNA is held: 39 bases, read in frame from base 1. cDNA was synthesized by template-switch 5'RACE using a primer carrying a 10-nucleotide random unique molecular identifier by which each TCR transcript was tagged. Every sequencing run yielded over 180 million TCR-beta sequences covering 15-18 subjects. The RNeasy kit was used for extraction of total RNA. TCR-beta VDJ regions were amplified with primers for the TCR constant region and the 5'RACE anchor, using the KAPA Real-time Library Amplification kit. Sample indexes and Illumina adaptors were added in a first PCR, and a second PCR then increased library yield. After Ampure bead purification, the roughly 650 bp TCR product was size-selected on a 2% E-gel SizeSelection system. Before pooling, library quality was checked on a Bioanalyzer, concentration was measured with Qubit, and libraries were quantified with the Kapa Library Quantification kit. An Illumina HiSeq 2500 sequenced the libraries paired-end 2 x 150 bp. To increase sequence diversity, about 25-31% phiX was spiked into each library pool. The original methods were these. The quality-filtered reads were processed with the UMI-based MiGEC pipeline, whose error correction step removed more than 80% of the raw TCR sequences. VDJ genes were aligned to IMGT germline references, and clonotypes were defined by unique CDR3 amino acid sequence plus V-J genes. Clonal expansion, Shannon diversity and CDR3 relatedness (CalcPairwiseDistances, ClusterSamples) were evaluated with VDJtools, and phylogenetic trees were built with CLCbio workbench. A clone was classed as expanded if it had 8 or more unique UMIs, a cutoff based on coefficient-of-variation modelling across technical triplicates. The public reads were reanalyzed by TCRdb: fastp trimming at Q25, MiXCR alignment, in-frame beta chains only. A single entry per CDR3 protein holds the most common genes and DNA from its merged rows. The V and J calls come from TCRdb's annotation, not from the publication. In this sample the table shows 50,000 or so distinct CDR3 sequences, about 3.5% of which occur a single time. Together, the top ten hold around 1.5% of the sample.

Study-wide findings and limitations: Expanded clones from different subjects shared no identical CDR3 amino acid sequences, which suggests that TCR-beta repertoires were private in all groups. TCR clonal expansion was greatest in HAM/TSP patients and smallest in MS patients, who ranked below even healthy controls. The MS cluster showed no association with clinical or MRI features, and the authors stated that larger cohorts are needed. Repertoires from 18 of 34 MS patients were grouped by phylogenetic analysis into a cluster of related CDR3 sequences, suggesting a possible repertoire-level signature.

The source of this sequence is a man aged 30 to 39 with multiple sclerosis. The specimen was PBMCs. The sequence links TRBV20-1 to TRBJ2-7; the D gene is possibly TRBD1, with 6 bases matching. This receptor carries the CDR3 CSARWTVSYEQYF. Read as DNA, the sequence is TGCAGTGCTAGGTGGACAGTCTCCTACGAGCAGTACTTC.